This T cell receptor (beta chain) is drawn from a study of response to subunit inactivated influenza vaccine. One entry per CDR3 protein, called by TCRdb with MiXCR from the RT-PCR reads. The sample consists of hundreds of thousands of distinct CDR3 sequences, 10% to 12% of them appearing once. Germline CDR1 reads LNHDA; CDR2 reads SQIVND (reference sequence). The trim removed 5 bases at V and 6 bases at J, leaving 6 bases unmatched. CDR3 length equals 15 residues. This clonotype was counted a few times. The sample also formed part of further work on T cells expressing NK-cell markers. That report adds: The authors generated TCR beta cDNA through 5'RACE template switching with UMIs. Top CD8+ clonotypes included the dominant CD3+CD56+NKG2C+ clonotypes in roughly six donors. Once again these clonotypes came out on top in the CD3+CD56-NKG2C+ fraction of four donors. It remained uncertain whether the expanded NKG2C+ T cell clones were specific for HCMV antigens.

This clonotype was sampled from a man aged 50-60 years who received an inactivated influenza vaccine. This chain links TRBV19 with TRBJ1-4; 10 bases map to TRBD1. The sequencing used PBMCs from blood, collected on the day of vaccination. The CDR3 region has the DNA TGTGCCAGTAGTCCCCTCGGGACAGGGGATGAAAAACTGTTTTTT. Translation: CASSPLGTGDEKLFF.